These 22 T cell receptor beta chains came from one sample sequenced in a study of spatial heterogeneity in lung cancer (dated by TCRdb to between 2019 and 2020). The time point label corresponds to: blood at routine non-recurrence follow-up after resection. Library preparation was by 5' RACE. The reads were generated on a NextSeq 500. The public reads were reprocessed in TCRdb via fastp at Q25 and MiXCR, keeping in-frame beta chains. Entries that share a CDR3 protein sequence are merged under the most common genes and DNA. In this sample the table shows tens of thousands of distinct CDR3 sequences, less than 9.5% of which occur a single time. The ten largest make up under 2.5% of the sample. Source: PBMCs, taken at follow-up. The receptors were sampled from a female donor with early-stage non-small cell lung cancer.

J is TRBJ2-5 and V is TRBV3-1; D unclear. V lost 4 bases to trimming and J lost 5 bases, with 11 bases between them. CDR3 length: 13 residues. Per germline, CDR1 LGHDT and CDR2 YNNKEL (reference sequence). CDR3 coding DNA: TGTGCCAGCAGCCGAGCCGTCGGGGAGACCCAGTACTTC. Translating it yields CASSRAVGETQYF.

This clonotype was seen many times. The rearrangement joins TRBV19 to TRBJ2-5; TRBD1 is a possible D gene (6 bases). CDR1 LNHDA and CDR2 SQIVND come from the germline V gene (reference sequence). The CDR3 runs to 15 residues. V was clipped by 4 bases and J by 5 bases, with 17 bases between them. The CDR3 nucleotides are TGTGCCAGTAGTAGATCACGATCGAGGGGGGAGACCCAGTACTTC. The encoded protein is CASSRSRSRGETQYF.

The chain links TRBV5-1 to TRBJ2-7, with 10 bases identical to TRBD2. The CDR3 contains 15 residues. Germline-derived CDR1 and CDR2 are SGHRS and YFSETQ. V dropped 4 bases and J dropped 4; count of bases not matched to a gene: 8. CDR3 DNA sequence: TGCGCCAGCAGCCACCTAGCGGGAGTACTATACGAGCAGTACTTC. It translates to CASSHLAGVLYEQYF.

J is TRBJ2-1 and V is TRBV19; 9 bases align to TRBD2. The trim removed 3 bases at V and 2 bases at J, leaving 2 bases unmatched. CDR3 size: 15 residues. CDR1 is LNHDA, CDR2 SQIVND, per germline (reference sequence). CDR3 protein: CASSMTSGAYNEQFF. CDR3 coding DNA: TGTGCCAGTAGTATGACTAGCGGAGCCTACAATGAGCAGTTCTTC.

V is TRBV3-1 and J is TRBJ1-1, with D possibly being TRBD1 (5 bases). The CDR3 length is 14 residues. Per the germline V gene, CDR1 is LGHDT and CDR2 is YNNKEL (reference sequence). V was pared by 7 bases and J by 10 bases, with 22 bases between. As DNA, the CDR3 is TGTGCCAGCAATCAAGGTACCAGGGAGGTCGGAGCTTTCTTT. This sequence encodes CASNQGTREVGAFF.

This clonotype was picked up many times. This chain joins TRBV6-1 and TRBJ2-7, with TRBD1 matching 7 bases. Germline V lookup: CDR1 MNHNS, CDR2 SASEGT. The junction had 4 bases not matched to a gene; V was cut back by 5 bases and J by 3 bases. This CDR3 spans 13 amino acids. The CDR3 DNA sequence: TGTGCCAGCAGTTCGACAGGGATCTACGAGCAGTACTTC. Protein product: CASSSTGIYEQYF.

This clonotype has a count of ten or more. The genes are TRBV6-6 and TRBJ2-7; 7 nucleotides agree with TRBD1. CDR1 and CDR2 from the germline V gene are MNHNY and SVGAGI (reference sequence). The trim removed 5 bases at V and 2 bases at J, leaving 9 bases unmatched. CDR3 length: 15 amino acids. The CDR3 coding sequence is TGTGCCAGCAGTCCCCAGGGGGATTACGCCTACGAGCAGTACTTC. This sequence encodes CASSPQGDYAYEQYF.

This clonotype occurred many times. CDR3 in DNA: TGTGCCAGCAGCTTAACAGGGGTTGACACTGAAGCTTTCTTT. Translation: CASSLTGVDTEAFF. This rearrangement joins TRBV6-6 to TRBJ1-1; 7 bases line up with TRBD1. The trim removed 6 bases at V and 3 bases at J, leaving 7 bases unmatched. The CDR3 runs 14 residues. Germline V CDR1 and CDR2: MNHNY, SVGAGI (reference sequence).

This clonotype came up many times. V is TRBV27 and J is TRBJ2-1; unclear D gene. The germline V gene encodes CDR1 MNHEY and CDR2 SMNVEV (reference sequence). The CDR3 runs to 13 residues. Trimming left V 1 base short and J 8 bases short, with 9 bases between. CDR3 in amino acids: CASSLFSQYEQFF. The CDR3 DNA sequence: TGTGCCAGCAGTTTATTTAGCCAGTATGAGCAGTTCTTC.

The rearrangement links TRBV6-5 to TRBJ2-3; maybe TRBD2 (6 bases). Germline V lookup: CDR1 MNHEY, CDR2 SVGAGI. The CDR3 runs 12 residues. Between the trimmed V and J ends, which lost 10 bases and 2 bases, there was a span of 10 bases. CDR3: CATRDFTDTQYF. DNA for the CDR3: TGTGCCACGAGGGACTTCACAGATACGCAGTATTTT.

This clonotype was seen a few times. V usage is TRBV28 and J usage is TRBJ1-2; 8 bases map to TRBD1. This CDR3 has 16 residues. Germline CDR1 reads MDHEN; CDR2 reads SYDVKM. V shed 6 bases, J shed 4 bases, and the junction held 13 bases outside the gene matches. The CDR3 region has the DNA TGTGCCAGCAGCTACAATATCGGACAGGGAAGCTATGGCTACACCTTC. It is translated as CASSYNIGQGSYGYTF.

This clonotype was observed at least ten times. The chain employs TRBV30 and TRBJ2-1, with TRBD2 identical over 8 bases. V lost 2 bases to trimming and J lost 5 bases; unmatched junction nucleotides: 8. This CDR3 has 15 amino acids. CDR1 GTSNPN and CDR2 SVGIG come from the germline V gene (reference sequence). For the CDR3, the DNA is TGTGCCTGGAGTCGGCCTAGCGGGCCGAACAATGAGCAGTTCTTC. Amino acid sequence: CAWSRPSGPNNEQFF.

This clonotype was counted many times. The chain couples TRBV29-1 to TRBJ2-1, with 9 bases aligning to TRBD1. V dropped 6 bases and J dropped 6; count of bases not matched to a gene: 18. This CDR3 contains 17 residues. The germline CDR1 and CDR2 sequences are SQVTM and ANQGSEA. The CDR3 nucleotides read TGCAGCGTGGCCGGGACAGGGAGGTCCCGGAGGGTCAATGAGCAGTTCTTC. Translated: CSVAGTGRSRRVNEQFF.

In this sample, this clonotype turned up many times. The chain employs TRBV3-1 and TRBJ2-3; 7 positions agree with TRBD2. The CDR3 has 17 amino acids. The J segment lost 3 bases and the V segment lost 3 bases, leaving 12 bases of the junction unmatched. Germline values: CDR1 LGHDT, CDR2 YNNKEL (reference sequence). This chain's CDR3 is CASSQPGGSWRTDTQYF. The CDR3 DNA follows: TGTGCCAGCAGCCAGCCTGGCGGGAGTTGGAGGACAGATACGCAGTATTTT.

This clonotype was detected many times. V usage is TRBV3-1 and J usage is TRBJ2-2, with no clear D. Trimming left V 2 bases short and J 7 bases short, with 2 bases between. Germline V gene data show CDR1 as LGHDT and CDR2 as YNNKEL (reference sequence). This CDR3 is built from 11 residues. CDR3 sequence reads: CASSQSGELFF. The CDR3 region has the DNA TGTGCCAGCAGCCAAAGCGGGGAGCTGTTTTTT.

There are many counts of this clonotype. The gene calls are TRBV4-1 and TRBJ1-5; possibly TRBD1 for D (6 bases). V lost 0 bases to trimming and J lost 1 base, with 10 bases between them. CDR1 is MGHRA, CDR2 YSYEKL, per germline. This CDR3 is 16 amino acids long. CDR3 sequence: CASSQESRGSNQPQHF. In DNA form, the CDR3 reads TGCGCCAGCAGCCAAGAAAGCAGGGGAAGCAATCAGCCCCAGCATTTT.

V is TRBV5-1 and J is TRBJ1-5; no firm D call. V lost 0 bases and J 3 bases, leaving 13 bases between the germline ends. The CDR3 covers 16 residues. Germline CDR1 and CDR2: SGHRS and YFSETQ. CDR3 DNA sequence: TGCGCCAGCAGCTTGGATGGGCAGCCTTTCAATCAGCCCCAGCATTTT. It translates to CASSLDGQPFNQPQHF.

This clonotype was picked up many times. This chain uses TRBV6-5 with TRBJ1-6, with a possible D match to TRBD1 (5 bases). The CDR3 is made up of 15 amino acids. The germline CDR1 and CDR2 sequences are MNHEY and SVGAGI. Trimming took 2 bases from V and 7 from J, leaving 12 bases between them. CDR3 sequence (DNA): TGTGCCAGCAGTTACCAGTTGCAGGGAAATTCACCCCTCCACTTT. Translated: CASSYQLQGNSPLHF.

In its sample, this clonotype was seen many times. The chain couples TRBV5-1 to TRBJ2-5; D not certain. The germline V and J ends were trimmed by 4 bases and 5 bases, with 6 bases remaining between them. CDR1 SGHRS and CDR2 YFSETQ come from the germline V gene. There are 11 residues in the CDR3. This CDR3 reads CASSDGETQYF. As DNA, the CDR3 is TGCGCCAGCAGCGACGGGGAGACCCAGTACTTC.

Many counts were recorded for this clonotype. The genes are TRBV10-1 and TRBJ2-7; 11 positions match TRBD2. The CDR3 is 15 residues long. Unmatched junction bases numbered 9, after V lost 6 bases and J lost 5 bases. Germline CDR1 is WNHNN and CDR2 is SYGVQD (reference sequence). The CDR3 spells CASSALLAGAHEQYF. For the CDR3, the DNA is TGCGCCAGCAGCGCCCTACTAGCGGGAGCCCACGAGCAGTACTTC.

This clonotype has ten or more counts. V and J are TRBV29-1 and TRBJ1-4; maybe TRBD1 (6 bases). The germline V gene has CDR1 SQVTM and CDR2 ANQGSEA. CDR3 size: 13 residues. Trimming left V 7 bases short and J 6 bases short, with 15 bases between. The CDR3 region has the DNA TGCAGCGGGCTTAGGGGGATGGATGAAAAACTGTTTTTT. Translating gives CSGLRGMDEKLFF.

In its sample, this clonotype was seen many times. The chain uses TRBV3-1 and TRBJ2-1; D unclear. Trimming stripped 7 bases from V and 0 bases from J, with 13 bases between. Germline V gene sequence: CDR1 LGHDT, CDR2 YNNKEL (reference sequence). The CDR3 totals 15 residues. The DNA of the CDR3 is TGTGCCAGCACCCCCACTGAAAGCTCCTACAATGAGCAGTTCTTC. It encodes CASTPTESSYNEQFF.